What follows are 7 T cell receptor beta chains derived from one specimen sequenced in a study of blood T cell repertoires in COVID-19. Sequenced by immunoSEQ multiplex PCR; TCRdb stores in-frame clones only, minus some. The top ten hold about 10% of the sample, which has some 25,000 clones, 90% seen once. The sample taken for sequencing was peripheral blood. The receptors come from an older man with acute or convalescent COVID-19.

CDR3 amino acids: CASRPGLAGGRQYF. The CDR3, as DNA: TGTGCCAGCAGACCGGGACTAGCGGGAGGAAGGCAGTACTTC. This sequence joins TRBV2 and TRBJ2-7; 15 bases map to TRBD2. The V gene end was trimmed by 6 bases and the J gene end by 9 bases; junction bases not matched to a gene: 6. Germline values: CDR1 SNHLY, CDR2 FYNNEI. The CDR3 consists of 14 residues.

The chain carries TRBV2 and TRBJ1-5; D gene ambiguous. Germline assignment: CDR1 SNHLY and CDR2 FYNNEI. The length of the CDR3 is 13 residues. The V and J ends lost 3 bases and 5 bases respectively, with 8 bases between them. CDR3 loop: CASSDTGDQPQHF. DNA of the CDR3: TGTGCCAGCAGTGATACCGGGGATCAGCCCCAGCATTTT. Complete variable domain (other parts from reference TRBV2 and TRBJ1-5): EPEVTQTPSHQVTQMGQEVILRCVPISNHLYFYWYRQILGQKVEFLVSFYNNEISEKSEIFDDQFSVERPDGSNFTLKIRSTKLEDSAMYFCASSDTGDQPQHFGDGTRLSIL.

V gene TRBV19 combines with J gene TRBJ1-1, with 9 nucleotides matching TRBD1. The length of the CDR3 is 12 residues. Germline V gene lookup returns CDR1 LNHDA and CDR2 SQIVND (reference sequence). Trimming took 9 bases from V and 3 from J; bases not matched to a gene: 2. The CDR3 region has the DNA TGTGCCAGCCGGGACAGGGACACTGAAGCTTTCTTT. Translation gives CASRDRDTEAFF.

This sequence joins TRBV7-2 and TRBJ1-4; weak D call: TRBD1 (5 bases). The CDR3 length is 15 residues. Germline values: CDR1 SGHTA, CDR2 FQGNSA. V was shortened by 5 bases and J by 5 bases, with 15 bases between the two germline ends. The CDR3 coding sequence is TGTGCCAGCAGCCAGTGGGGCCTTGGAAATGAAAAACTGTTTTTT. This sequence encodes CASSQWGLGNEKLFF. The full variable domain, completed using reference TRBV7-2 and TRBJ1-4, is GAGVSQSPSNKVTEKGKDVELRCDPISGHTALYWYRQSLGQGLEFLIYFQGNSAPDKSGLPSDRFSAERTGGSVSTLTIQRTQQEDSAVYLCASSQWGLGNEKLFFGSGTQLSVL.

The CDR3 DNA is TGTGCCAGCAGTCCTGGGACAGGGATTAACTATGGCTACACCTTC. Translating it yields CASSPGTGINYGYTF. The chain employs TRBV28 and TRBJ1-2; 9 positions match TRBD1. The germline CDR1 and CDR2 sequences are MDHEN and SYDVKM. The CDR3 length is 15 residues. V dropped 5 bases and J dropped 1; count of bases not matched to a gene: 5.

The rearrangement joins TRBV12-3 or TRBV12-4 to TRBJ1-1, with unresolved D. CDR3 length equals 13 residues. Trimming shortened V by 3 bases and J by 4 bases, and 9 bases separated the two germline ends. The DNA for the CDR3 is TGTGCCAGCAGTTTCGACGGAGCCACTGAAGCTTTCTTT. Translated: CASSFDGATEAFF.

This clone occurred a few times. The chain is built from TRBV5-4 and TRBJ2-5, with D maybe TRBD2 (5 bases). Germline V gene lookup returns CDR1 SGHNT and CDR2 YYREEE (reference sequence). V was clipped by 1 base and J by 4 bases, with 8 bases between them. The CDR3 is 13 amino acids. The CDR3 nucleotides are TGTGCCAGCAGCTTGCGGGGAGCAGAGACCCAGTACTTC. Translation: CASSLRGAETQYF.